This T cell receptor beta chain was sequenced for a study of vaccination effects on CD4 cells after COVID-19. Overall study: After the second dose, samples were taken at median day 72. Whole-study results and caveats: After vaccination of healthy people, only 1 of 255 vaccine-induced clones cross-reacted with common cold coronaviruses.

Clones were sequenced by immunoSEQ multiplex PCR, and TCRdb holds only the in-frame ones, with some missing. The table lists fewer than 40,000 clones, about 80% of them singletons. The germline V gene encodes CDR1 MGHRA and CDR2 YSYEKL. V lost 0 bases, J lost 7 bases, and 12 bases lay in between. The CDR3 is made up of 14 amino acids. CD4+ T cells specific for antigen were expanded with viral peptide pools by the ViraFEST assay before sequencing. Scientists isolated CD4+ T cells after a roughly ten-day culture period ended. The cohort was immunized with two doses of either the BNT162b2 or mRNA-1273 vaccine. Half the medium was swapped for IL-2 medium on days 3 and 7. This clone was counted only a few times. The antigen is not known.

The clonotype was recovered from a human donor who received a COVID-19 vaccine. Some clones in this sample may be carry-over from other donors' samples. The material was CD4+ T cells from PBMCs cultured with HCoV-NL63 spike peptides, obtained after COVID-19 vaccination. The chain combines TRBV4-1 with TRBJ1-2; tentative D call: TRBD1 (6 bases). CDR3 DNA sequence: TGCGCCAGCAGCCAAGATCACCAGGGGTTTGGCTACACCTTC. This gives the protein CASSQDHQGFGYTF.